A single sample is the source of the 16 T cell receptor beta chains below, sequenced in a study of metastatic and nonmetastatic thyroid tumors. TCRdb used MiXCR to call clones anew from the PCR reads. The repertoire has under 35,000 clones, about 40% of them found once; the top ten carry about 23%. No treatment of any kind had been given to any patient before thyroid surgery. Sequences were obtained from tumor tissue. The receptor source for this set is a female donor with papillary thyroid cancer or a benign thyroid nodule (not recorded which). Some clones in this sample may be carry-over from other donors' samples.

This clone was observed a handful of times. The chain combines TRBV10-1 with TRBJ2-3; 8 bases are shared with TRBD2. The CDR3 covers 14 residues. The germline V gene encodes CDR1 WNHNN and CDR2 SYGVQD (reference sequence). Trimming cost V 3 bases and J 5 bases; bases outside gene matches: 4. The CDR3: CASSDGTSGDTQYF. DNA of the CDR3: TGCGCCAGCAGTGATGGGACTAGTGGAGATACGCAGTATTTT.

This clone was counted only a few times. Other DNA sequences in the sample encode the same CDR3. DNA for the CDR3: TGTGCCAGCAGTGACCGCGGGGGGCCCTACGAGCAGTACTTC. It specifies CASSDRGGPYEQYF. The J gene is TRBJ2-7, the V gene TRBV6-1, with 8 bases matching TRBD2. V lost 3 bases, J lost 2 bases, and 3 bases stayed unmatched. CDR1 is MNHNS, CDR2 SASEGT, per germline. The CDR3 consists of 14 residues.

The chain carries TRBV5-1 and TRBJ1-1; D remains unclear. V was shortened by 0 bases and J by 0 bases, with 12 bases between the two germline ends. Looked up from germline, CDR1 is SGHRS and CDR2 is YFSETQ. This CDR3 has 16 amino acids. Here the CDR3 reads CASSLATQSLNTEAFF. CDR3 coding DNA: TGCGCCAGCAGCTTGGCCACCCAGAGCCTGAACACTGAAGCTTTCTTT. Supplemented by reference TRBV5-1 and TRBJ1-1, the full variable domain reads KAGVTQTPRYLIKTRGQQVTLSCSPISGHRSVSWYQQTPGQGLQFLFEYFSETQRNKGNFPGRFSGRQFSNSRSEMNVSTLELGDSALYLCASSLATQSLNTEAFFGQGTRLTVV.

The chain carries TRBV9 and TRBJ2-7; TRBD1 is a possible D gene (5 bases). The CDR3 consists of 14 residues. V was clipped by 4 bases and J by 6 bases, with 17 bases between them. Per the germline V gene, CDR1 is SGDLS and CDR2 is YYNGEE. The CDR3 is CASSPRGPQGEQYF. The CDR3 DNA reads TGTGCCAGCAGCCCCCGCGGCCCCCAGGGCGAGCAGTACTTC.

By share of the sample, this clone is medium-sized. This sequence joins TRBV28 and TRBJ1-5, with D perhaps matching TRBD1 (6 bases). Germline assignment: CDR1 MDHEN and CDR2 SYDVKM. The CDR3 spans 14 residues. Trimming cost V 5 bases and J 7 bases, with 15 bases left between them. CDR3 nucleotides: TGTGCCAGCAGTCAGTTACAGGGAAACCAGCCCCAGCATTTT. Residues: CASSQLQGNQPQHF. The variable domain in full, with the rest retrieved from reference TRBV28 and TRBJ1-5, is DVKVTQSSRYLVKRTGEKVFLECVQDMDHENMFWYRQDPGLGLRLIYFSYDVKMKEKGDIPEGYSVSREKKERFSLILESASTNQTSMYLCASSQLQGNQPQHFGDGTRLSIL.

Only a few counts were recorded for this clone. V is TRBV6-2 or TRBV6-3 and J is TRBJ1-5; D ambiguous. The germline gives CDR1 MNHEY, CDR2 SVGEGT. There are 11 residues in the CDR3. Trimming shortened V by 5 bases and J by 4 bases, and 3 bases separated the two germline ends. The CDR3 loop reads CASSNNQPQHF. In nucleotides, the CDR3 is TGTGCCAGCAGTAATAATCAGCCCCAGCATTTT.

This chain connects TRBV27 to TRBJ2-2, with TRBD2 identical over 11 bases. The CDR3 has 15 amino acids. V shed 6 bases, J shed 0 bases, and the junction held 0 bases outside the gene matches. The germline CDR1 and CDR2 sequences are MNHEY and SMNVEV (reference sequence). Written as DNA, the CDR3 is TGTGCCAGCAGACTAGCGGGAGCGAACACCGGGGAGCTGTTTTTT. The encoded protein is CASRLAGANTGELFF.

V usage is TRBV30 and J usage is TRBJ1-3; D not resolved. The CDR3 loop spans 15 amino acids. Germline lookup yields CDR1 GTSNPN and CDR2 SVGIG (reference sequence). V shed 5 bases and J shed 0 bases, with 14 bases lying between them. CDR3 sequence: CAWARTDDSGNTIYF. Here the CDR3 DNA reads TGTGCCTGGGCCCGGACTGACGACTCTGGAAACACCATATATTTT.

This clone came up once. The chain uses TRBV5-1 and TRBJ1-2; tentative D call: TRBD1 (6 bases). V lost 2 bases to trimming and J lost 8 bases, with 13 bases between them. This CDR3 is built from 13 residues. Per the germline V gene, CDR1 is SGHRS and CDR2 is YFSETQ. In DNA form, the CDR3 reads TGCGCCAGCAGCTTTCAACAGGGTGTAGGCTACACCTTC. It codes for CASSFQQGVGYTF.

The rearrangement joins TRBV20-1 to TRBJ2-3, with D possibly being TRBD1 or TRBD2 (7 bases each). The germline CDR1 and CDR2 sequences are DFQATT and SNEGSKA (reference sequence). V gave up 0 bases and J gave up 6 bases, with 13 bases separating them. CDR3 length: 14 amino acids. CDR3 amino acids: CSARDSGGGDTQYF. The CDR3 nucleotides are TGCAGTGCTAGAGATTCAGGGGGAGGGGATACGCAGTATTTT.

The V call is TRBV6-1, the J call TRBJ2-7; possibly TRBD2 for D (6 bases). Trimming pared 5 bases from V and 3 bases from J, leaving 8 bases between. CDR1 and CDR2 (germline): MNHNS, SASEGT. The CDR3 spans 12 residues. CDR3 amino acids: CASSRSGYEQYF. For the CDR3, the DNA is TGTGCCAGCAGTCGTAGCGGCTACGAGCAGTACTTC.

The chain carries TRBV20-1 and TRBJ1-2; 10 nucleotides match TRBD1. This CDR3 is built from 13 residues. V lost 7 bases to trimming and J lost 4 bases; unmatched junction nucleotides: 6. Germline V gives CDR1 DFQATT, CDR2 SNEGSKA (reference sequence). CDR3 loop: CSVTGGAGYGYTF. CDR3 coding DNA: TGCAGTGTGACAGGGGGCGCGGGCTATGGCTACACCTTC.

This rearrangement joins TRBV20-1 to TRBJ1-2; TRBD1 aligns across 7 bases. The CDR3 length is 14 residues. Per germline, CDR1 DFQATT and CDR2 SNEGSKA (reference sequence). After removal of 0 bases from V and 11 bases from J, the junction contained 12 bases not matched to a gene. In DNA, the CDR3 is TGCAGTGCTAGAGATTGGGCCGCTGACAGGGAGTACACCTTC. Its protein product is CSARDWAADREYTF.

The chain combines TRBV6-1 with TRBJ2-3; TRBD2 agrees at 7 bases. CDR3 length: 16 amino acids. V shed 2 bases, J shed 5 bases, and the junction held 10 bases outside the gene matches. Per germline, CDR1 MNHNS and CDR2 SASEGT. CDR3 sequence reads: CASSERWGRVVDTQYF. In DNA, the CDR3 is TGTGCCAGCAGTGAAAGATGGGGGAGGGTCGTAGATACGCAGTATTTT.

The chain combines TRBV24-1 with TRBJ2-2; a possible D gene is TRBD1 (6 bases). V dropped 5 bases and J dropped 0 bases, with 21 bases sitting between them. The germline V gene has CDR1 KGHDR and CDR2 SFDVKD. The CDR3 consists of 19 residues. This CDR3 is CATSAPSRRDNANTGELFF. The CDR3 DNA sequence: TGTGCCACCAGTGCACCCTCCCGCCGGGACAACGCGAACACCGGGGAGCTGTTTTTT.

This clone is a singleton in its sample. The chain is built from TRBV5-1 and TRBJ2-1; unclear D gene. Looked up from germline, CDR1 is SGHRS and CDR2 is YFSETQ. This CDR3 contains 15 residues. V was shortened by 0 bases and J by 5 bases, with 12 bases between the two germline ends. CDR3 sequence: CASSLDQTANNEQFF. CDR3 DNA: TGCGCCAGCAGCTTGGACCAGACGGCAAACAATGAGCAGTTCTTC.